The next 28 T cell receptor beta chains were all read from a single sample in a study of blood T cell repertoires in COVID-19. Repertoires were generated with immunoSEQ multiplex PCR, while TCRdb's copy carries only in-frame clones and drops some. The repertoire holds roughly 200,000 clones, with 80% to 90% as singletons. Sequencing input: PBMCs or T cells enriched from blood (not recorded which). The receptor source for this set is a woman between 35 and 50 years old with acute COVID-19.

V gene TRBV18 combines with J gene TRBJ2-1, with 9 bases identical to TRBD1. V gave up 5 bases and J gave up 4 bases; unmatched junction bases: 9. The CDR3 loop spans 16 amino acids. Germline CDR1 and CDR2: KGHSH and LQKENI. The CDR3 coding sequence is TGTGCCAGCTCAACAACCGGGACAGGGCGGTACAATGAGCAGTTCTTC. Protein sequence: CASSTTGTGRYNEQFF.

The chain couples TRBV19 to TRBJ1-2, with TRBD1 as a possible D gene (6 bases). V dropped 5 bases and J dropped 8 bases, with 12 bases sitting between them. The CDR3 has 12 residues. CDR1 and CDR2 from the germline V gene are LNHDA and SQIVND (reference sequence). CDR3 coding DNA: TGTGCCAGTAGTGGAAAGGGGGAAGGCTACACCTTC. Amino acid sequence: CASSGKGEGYTF.

The chain uses TRBV4-3 and TRBJ2-1, with TRBD1 matching 12 bases. CDR3 size: 15 residues. The germline CDR1 and CDR2 sequences are LGHNA and YSLEER. With V trimmed by 4 bases and J by 6 bases, 4 bases remained unmatched. Here the CDR3 reads CASSPPGQGANEQFF. The CDR3 DNA follows: TGCGCCAGCAGCCCTCCGGGACAGGGGGCCAATGAGCAGTTCTTC.

The gene calls are TRBV10-3 and TRBJ2-3; TRBD2 matches at 11 bases. V lost 0 bases and J lost 12; bases outside the gene matches: 14. The CDR3 length is 17 residues. Germline CDR1 is ENHRY and CDR2 is SYGVKD. The CDR3, as DNA: TGTGCCATCAGTGAGTCGGGTAGCGGGGGGGCCCGGACCTCACAGTATTTT. Translating gives CAISESGSGGARTSQYF.

The chain links TRBV9 to TRBJ1-6; possible D gene TRBD1, 5 bases. Germline CDR1 SGDLS, CDR2 YYNGEE. CDR3 length: 14 residues. V lost 2 bases, J lost 9 bases, and 12 bases lay in between. The CDR3 loop reads CASSVWGGSSPLHF. The DNA for the CDR3 is TGTGCCAGCAGCGTCTGGGGCGGGAGTTCACCCCTCCACTTT.

The chain is built from TRBV4-3 and TRBJ2-2; the match to TRBD2 covers 8 bases. CDR1 and CDR2 (germline): LGHNA, YSLEER. J was trimmed by 7 bases and V by 1 base; bases with no gene match: 5. The CDR3 covers 15 residues. CDR3 loop: CASSQGLATNGELFF. The CDR3 DNA is TGCGCCAGCAGCCAAGGACTAGCGACAAACGGGGAGCTGTTTTTT.

This rearrangement joins TRBV6-1 to TRBJ2-7; the D is unclear. CDR3 size: 11 residues. Germline CDR1 MNHNS, CDR2 SASEGT. The ends were cut back, 1 base at V and 5 bases at J, with 3 bases in the middle. Here the CDR3 reads CASSEGDEQYF. For the CDR3, the DNA is TGTGCCAGCAGTGAAGGAGACGAGCAGTACTTC.

The table lists this clone with a count of one. The chain is built from TRBV5-1 and TRBJ1-5; 8 nucleotides match TRBD1. The CDR3 totals 14 residues. Germline CDR1 SGHRS, CDR2 YFSETQ. Trimming took 1 base from V and 5 from J; bases not matched to a gene: 2. In DNA, the CDR3 is TGCGCCAGCAGCTTGACAGGGGGTTATCAGCCCCAGCATTTT. Protein sequence: CASSLTGGYQPQHF.

V usage is TRBV3-1 (or the pseudogene TRBV3-2) and J usage is TRBJ2-1; D is possibly TRBD1 (6 bases). The CDR3 runs 17 residues. The germline CDR1 and CDR2 sequences are LGHDT and YNNKEL (reference sequence). The ends were cut back, 0 bases at V and 3 bases at J, with 15 bases in the middle. The CDR3 loop is CASSQESGLGGYNEQFF. The CDR3 coding sequence is TGTGCCAGCAGCCAAGAGTCCGGGTTAGGGGGCTACAATGAGCAGTTCTTC.

CDR3 nucleotides: TGTGCCAGCTCACCAGCTAGCGGGGGGGCAGCAGATACGCAGTATTTT. Protein sequence: CASSPASGGAADTQYF. The chain recombines TRBV18 with TRBJ2-3; 12 positions match TRBD2. The CDR3 covers 16 residues. CDR1 is KGHSH, CDR2 LQKENI, per germline. With V trimmed by 2 bases and J by 4 bases, 4 bases remained unmatched.

The chain joins TRBV7-9 to TRBJ1-2, with D perhaps TRBD1 (5 bases). The CDR3 is 15 residues long. CDR1 is SEHNR and CDR2 is FQNEAQ in the germline V gene (reference sequence). The germline V and J ends were trimmed by 2 bases and 7 bases, with 17 bases remaining between them. The CDR3 DNA reads as TGTGCCAGCAGCTTATCGAATGGTCAGGGAGGTGGCTACACCTTC. Translation: CASSLSNGQGGGYTF.

The J gene is TRBJ2-2, the V gene TRBV11-2; D might be TRBD1 (6 bases). CDR1 SGHAT and CDR2 FQNNGV come from the germline V gene. The CDR3 length is 15 residues. V shed 1 base and J shed 2 bases, with 8 bases lying between them. The CDR3 reads CASSLAGVNTGELFF. The CDR3 coding sequence is TGTGCCAGCAGCTTAGCAGGGGTTAACACCGGGGAGCTGTTTTTT. Full variable domain (outside the CDR3, taken from reference TRBV11-2 and TRBJ2-2): EAGVAQSPRYKIIEKRQSVAFWCNPISGHATLYWYQQILGQGPKLLIQFQNNGVVDDSQLPKDRFSAERLKGVDSTLKIQPAKLEDSAVYLCASSLAGVNTGELFFGEGSRLTVL.

The gene calls are TRBV5-4 and TRBJ1-6, with TRBD1 matching over 8 bases. The CDR3 spans 16 residues. V lost 5 bases, J lost 7 bases, and 11 bases stayed unmatched. Germline V lookup: CDR1 SGHNT, CDR2 YYREEE (reference sequence). The CDR3 nucleotides read TGTGCCAGCAGTCCCTGGACAGGGAATAGCAATTCACCCCTCCACTTT. Translated: CASSPWTGNSNSPLHF.

This sequence joins TRBV7-2 and TRBJ2-7; TRBD2 matches at 7 bases. V lost 5 bases to trimming and J lost 3 bases; unmatched junction nucleotides: 10. CDR3 length equals 15 residues. Germline CDR1 and CDR2: SGHTA and FQGNSA. The CDR3 loop is CASSPRVGGSYEQYF. For the CDR3, the DNA is TGTGCCAGCAGCCCGAGGGTGGGAGGGAGCTACGAGCAGTACTTC.

The chain joins TRBV6-1 to TRBJ2-1; 11 bases are a match to TRBD1. The CDR3 is made up of 17 amino acids. The V gene end was trimmed by 2 bases and the J gene end by 6 bases; junction bases not matched to a gene: 9. Germline V lookup: CDR1 MNHNS, CDR2 SASEGT. Written as DNA, the CDR3 is TGTGCCAGCAGTGAACCCTTTAGGGACAGGGGGACCAATGAGCAGTTCTTC. This gives the protein CASSEPFRDRGTNEQFF.

The chain is built from TRBV6-5 and TRBJ1-5; TRBD1 matches 10 bases. The germline CDR1 and CDR2 sequences are MNHEY and SVGAGI. V trimming: 10 bases; J trimming: 2 bases; junction bases outside the gene matches: 5. The CDR3 spans 14 residues. The CDR3 sequence is CATTGTGGNQPQHF. As DNA, the CDR3 is TGTGCCACAACCGGGACAGGGGGCAATCAGCCCCAGCATTTT.

The chain uses TRBV12-5 and TRBJ1-2; possibly TRBD1 for D (6 bases). V was clipped by 1 base and J by 6 bases, with 12 bases between them. The CDR3 runs to 14 residues. The germline V gene has CDR1 LGHNT and CDR2 FRNRAP. CDR3 coding DNA: TGTGCTAGTGGTTTGGACAGGGTAAAGGATGGCTACACCTTC. It translates to CASGLDRVKDGYTF.

The rearrangement uses TRBV4-1 and TRBJ1-3; D is uncertain. The V gene's germline CDR1 is MGHRA and CDR2 YSYEKL. This CDR3 region has 15 residues. Between the trimmed V and J ends, which lost 0 bases and 0 bases, there was a span of 6 bases. CDR3 protein: CASSQDTYSGNTIYF. The DNA for the CDR3 is TGCGCCAGCAGCCAAGACACTTACTCTGGAAACACCATATATTTT.

This chain links TRBV19 with TRBJ2-1, with unresolved D. V was trimmed by 3 bases and J by 4 bases, leaving 7 bases between them. Germline V gene lookup returns CDR1 LNHDA and CDR2 SQIVND (reference sequence). The length of the CDR3 is 13 residues. CDR3 region: CASSMSNYNEQFF. The DNA of the CDR3 is TGTGCCAGTAGTATGAGCAATTACAATGAGCAGTTCTTC.

The chain carries TRBV6-6 and TRBJ1-6; a weak D match, TRBD1 (6 bases). The length of the CDR3 is 14 residues. Germline CDR1 reads MNHNY; CDR2 reads SVGAGI (reference sequence). The germline V and J ends were trimmed by 5 bases and 6 bases, with 11 bases remaining between them. CDR3 nucleotides: TGTGCCAGCAGTCCTGGGGGCGGTAATTCACCCCTCCACTTT. Encoded protein: CASSPGGGNSPLHF.

The rearrangement links TRBV6-2 or TRBV6-3 to TRBJ2-7; a weak D match, TRBD2 (5 bases). The CDR3 contains 13 residues. V lost 5 bases and J lost 5, with 13 bases in between. CDR1 is MNHEY, CDR2 SVGEGT, per germline. The CDR3, as DNA: TGTGCCAGCAGTCGCCGGGGTAGGAACGAGCAGTACTTC. The encoded protein is CASSRRGRNEQYF.

This chain uses TRBV9 with TRBJ2-1, with a tentative D call TRBD1 (6 bases). From germline, CDR1 is SGDLS and CDR2 YYNGEE. V was cut by 3 bases and J by 6 bases, with 19 bases left in between. The CDR3 spans 16 residues. The CDR3 protein is CASSEGLGAGFNEQFF. CDR3 sequence (DNA): TGTGCCAGCAGCGAGGGTCTGGGGGCAGGGTTCAATGAGCAGTTCTTC.

This chain links TRBV11-2 with TRBJ1-4, with TRBD1 identical over 8 bases. J gave up 4 bases and V 7 bases, and 11 bases lay outside the gene matches. CDR3 length: 16 amino acids. Looked up from germline, CDR1 is SGHAT and CDR2 is FQNNGV. This CDR3 reads CASTRQGLWFNEKLFF. In DNA, the CDR3 is TGTGCCAGCACCCGACAGGGGTTGTGGTTTAATGAAAAACTGTTTTTT.

The chain links TRBV4-2 to TRBJ1-1; TRBD1 matches at 8 bases. Germline CDR1 and CDR2: LGHNA and YNFKEQ. CDR3 length: 14 residues. With 2 bases clipped from V and 5 bases from J, the junction kept 4 bases outside the gene matches. This CDR3 reads CASSQKTGVTEAFF. CDR3 DNA: TGTGCCAGCAGCCAAAAGACAGGGGTGACTGAAGCTTTCTTT.

The chain joins TRBV5-6 to TRBJ2-1, with D tentatively TRBD1 (6 bases). Germline V gene sequence: CDR1 SGHDT, CDR2 YYEEEE. Trimming removed 1 base at V and 4 bases at J, with 15 bases between. The CDR3 consists of 16 residues. CDR3 amino acids: CASSLSLQGKYNEQFF. In nucleotides, the CDR3 is TGTGCCAGCAGCTTGTCCCTACAGGGTAAGTACAATGAGCAGTTCTTC.

V usage is TRBV10-1 and J usage is TRBJ2-6; perhaps TRBD2 as D (5 bases). The CDR3 consists of 16 residues. Trimming removed 0 bases at V and 4 bases at J, with 10 bases between. Germline CDR1 reads WNHNN; CDR2 reads SYGVQD (reference sequence). The CDR3 DNA reads TGCGCCAGCAGTGAGTCGAAGGGAGCCGGGGCCAACGTCCTGACTTTC. It is translated as CASSESKGAGANVLTF.

CDR3 loop: CASSTTGTGAYGYTF. CDR3 in DNA: TGTGCCAGCAGTACAACCGGGACAGGGGCCTATGGCTACACCTTC. The chain has TRBV28 and TRBJ1-2, with 10 bases matching TRBD1. Germline CDR1 reads MDHEN; CDR2 reads SYDVKM. After removal of 5 bases from V and 4 bases from J, the junction contained 7 bases not matched to a gene. CDR3 length: 15 amino acids.

The chain combines TRBV21-1 with TRBJ1-1; the tabulated D call, TRBD1, remains unverified against the DNA. TRBV21-1 is a known pseudogene. This CDR3 region has 17 residues. The chain's CDR3 is CASRPDRDIIMDTEAFF. The CDR3 nucleotides are TGTGCCAGCAGGCCAGATCGGGACATCATCATGGACACTGAAGCTTTCTTT.